This TCR beta chain was documented in a study of blood T cell repertoires in COVID-19. V gave up 9 bases and J gave up 4 bases; unmatched junction bases: 6. This CDR3 has 13 amino acids. Per germline, CDR1 KGHSH and CDR2 LQKENI. The protocol was immunoSEQ multiplex PCR, while the TCRdb copy is restricted to in-frame clones and leaves out a portion. The data show about 400,000 clones, with around 87% seen just once and around 1.9% held by the top ten. Comment on this clone: The same CDR3 arises from other DNA sequences in this sample as well.

This clonotype originated in a man in his forties in a cohort exposed to, infected with or recovered from COVID-19 (not recorded which). The chain carries TRBV18 and TRBJ1-5, with 7 bases fitting TRBD1. The sequencing sample was made of PBMCs or T cells enriched from blood (not recorded which). The CDR3 protein is CASSGQPNQPQHF. CDR3 DNA sequence: TGTGCCAGTTCGGGACAGCCAAATCAGCCCCAGCATTTT.